This is a list of T cell receptor beta chains from one sample in a study of T cell responses to AZD1222 COVID-19 vaccine. Profiling relied on immunoSEQ multiplex PCR, and the TCRdb table lists in-frame clones only, not all of them. The sample yields under 35,000 clones, more than 75% seen once. The sample in question was peripheral blood, obtained 28 days after the second AZD1222 dose. Every receptor here comes from an adult who received the AZD1222 COVID-19 vaccine. Each CDR3 is given with its conserved first and last residue. The D gene is left open where the match is weak. Rows may omit the clone size; those that give it use once, few, many or a size class.

d_call j_call clone_size v_call cdr3_nt cdr3_aa
NA TRBJ2-3 NA TRBV15 TGTGCCACCAGTCTCAGCTCAGGGCGCAGGGATACGCAGTATTTT CATSLSSGRRDTQYF
NA TRBJ1-1 NA TRBV24-1 TGTGCCACCAGTGACCGAAACCATTTTGACAGGGAAGCTTTCTTT CATSDRNHFDREAFF
NA TRBJ1-4 NA TRBV29-1 TGCAGCGTTGGATTGTCAGCGTCTAATGAAAAACTGTTTTTT CSVGLSASNEKLFF
NA TRBJ2-3 NA TRBV7-9 TGTGCCAGCAGCTTAGCCAATTTGGCAGATACGCAGTATTTT CASSLANLADTQYF
NA TRBJ2-7 NA TRBV3-1/TRBV3-2 TGTGCCAGCAGCCGTGGGATAATCTCCGCATACGAGCAGTACTTC CASSRGIISAYEQYF
NA TRBJ1-2 few TRBV12-3/TRBV12-4 TGTGCCAGCAGCTACAGGGAGAGTTATGGCTACACCTTC CASSYRESYGYTF
TRBD1 TRBJ1-1 NA TRBV5-1 TGCGCCAGCAGCTTGTTTGGGAACCGGGACAGCGGGGGCACTGAAGCTTTCTTT CASSLFGNRDSGGTEAFF
TRBD1 TRBJ1-1 few TRBV28 TGTGCCAGCAGTTCCACCAAAAAGGGGGCCACTGAAGCTTTCTTT CASSSTKKGATEAFF
NA TRBJ1-2 few TRBV30 TGTGCCTGGAGTCCCGGGACGCCAACCTTC CAWSPGTPTF
TRBD1 TRBJ2-7 once TRBV12-3/TRBV12-4 TGTGCCAGCAACTTTGGAACAGGGGGCGAGCAGTACTTC CASNFGTGGEQYF
NA TRBJ2-2 NA TRBV6-1 TGTGCCAGCAGTGAAGCGCTTCGGGGTTACACCGGGGAGCTGTTTTTT CASSEALRGYTGELFF
NA TRBJ1-1 NA TRBV14 TGTGCCAGCACCCATCGGACAGCCTCGAACACTGAAGCTTTCTTT CASTHRTASNTEAFF
TRBD2 TRBJ2-3 once TRBV5-1 TGCGCCAGCAGCCCGCCTAGCGGGACGGGGGGAGATACGCAGTATTTT CASSPPSGTGGDTQYF
TRBD2 TRBJ2-1 once TRBV27 TGTGCCAGCAGTTCCAAGACTAGCGGGGGTAAATACAATGAGCAGTTCTTC CASSSKTSGGKYNEQFF
NA TRBJ1-1 once TRBV5-1 TGCGCCAGCAGCTTGGACTCAGGGAACACTGAAGCTTTCTTT CASSLDSGNTEAFF
TRBD1 TRBJ2-6 NA TRBV3-1/TRBV3-2 TGTGCCAGCAGCCAACCGGGACAGGCCCGTTCTGGGGCCAACGTCCTGACTTTC CASSQPGQARSGANVLTF
TRBD1 TRBJ1-2 NA TRBV6-5 TGTGCCAGCGGCGTGACAGGGGCCGCTAACTATGGCTACACCTTC CASGVTGAANYGYTF
NA TRBJ1-2 NA TRBV6-5 TGTGCCAGCAGTTACGGGGGCTATGGCTACACCTTC CASSYGGYGYTF
NA TRBJ2-1 NA TRBV5-1 TGCGCCAGCAGCTTGGACGGACCTTCCTACAATGAGCAGTTCTTC CASSLDGPSYNEQFF
NA TRBJ1-2 NA TRBV4-1 TGCGCCAGCAGCCCGGACGGAGGGAAGGGCTATGGCTACACCTTC CASSPDGGKGYGYTF
NA TRBJ1-2 NA TRBV5-1 TGCGCCAGCAGCTTGATCTGGGATTCTAACTATGGCTACACCTTC CASSLIWDSNYGYTF
TRBD2 TRBJ2-7 few TRBV7-2 TGTGCCAGCAGCTCTCTAGCGGGAGGGCCTGGGGAGCAGTACTTC CASSSLAGGPGEQYF
NA TRBJ2-3 NA TRBV5-1 TGCGCCAGCAGCCTTGAGGTGGGCAGAACTTCTAGCACAGATACGCAGTATTTT CASSLEVGRTSSTDTQYF
NA TRBJ2-7 NA TRBV3-1/TRBV3-2 TGTGCCAGCAGCCACACACCGGCGGGGCGCTCCTACGAGCAGTACTTC CASSHTPAGRSYEQYF
NA TRBJ2-2 NA TRBV5-4 TGTGCCAGCAGCCTGGACAACCCGAACACCGGGGAGCTGTTTTTT CASSLDNPNTGELFF
TRBD2 TRBJ2-5 NA TRBV5-1 TGCGCCAGCAGCTTGGTTTCTAGCGGAATCCAAGAGACCCAGTACTTC CASSLVSSGIQETQYF
NA TRBJ1-5 NA TRBV6-5 TGTGCCAGCAGAAAAACTTATAGCAATCAGCCCCAGCATTTT CASRKTYSNQPQHF
NA TRBJ2-1 NA TRBV18 TGTGCCAGCTCACTTAACGGCATTGAGCAGTTCTTC CASSLNGIEQFF
NA TRBJ1-2 NA TRBV6-6 TGTGCCAGCAGTAGCACAGGGATGTACACCTTC CASSSTGMYTF
TRBD2 TRBJ2-3 NA TRBV10-1 TGCGCCAGCAGTACTAGCGGGAGGGCCGGAGATACGCAGTATTTT CASSTSGRAGDTQYF
TRBD1 TRBJ2-7 NA TRBV5-8 TGTGCCAGCAGCTCCCGACAGGGGGCGAACTCCTACGAGCAGTACTTC CASSSRQGANSYEQYF
TRBD2 TRBJ2-7 NA TRBV14 TGTGCCAGCAGCACGACTAGCGGGAGGGCCTACTACGAGCAGTACTTC CASSTTSGRAYYEQYF
TRBD2 TRBJ2-1 few TRBV28 TGTGCCAGCAAATCGTCTAGCGGTTCCTACAATGAGCAGTTCTTC CASKSSSGSYNEQFF
NA TRBJ1-1 once TRBV3-1/TRBV3-2 TGTGCCAGCAGCCAGCAACTCTCCACTCCCTATAGGGCTGAAGCTTTCTTT CASSQQLSTPYRAEAFF
NA TRBJ2-1 NA TRBV12-3/TRBV12-4 TGTGCCAGCAGTTTTGGGAATGAGCAGTTCTTC CASSFGNEQFF
NA TRBJ1-1 once TRBV7-9 TGTGCCAGCAGCTTAGGATGGAGACCTGAAGCTTTCTTT CASSLGWRPEAFF
TRBD2 TRBJ2-7 NA TRBV27 TGTGCCAGCAGTTCAGGTCGACTAGCGGCTAGACAATCCTACGAGCAGTACTTC CASSSGRLAARQSYEQYF
NA TRBJ2-7 NA TRBV2 TGTGCCAACAAGGACAGTGGAACCTACGAGCAGTACTTC CANKDSGTYEQYF
TRBD1 TRBJ1-2 NA TRBV6-5 TGTGCCAGCATCACCGACAGGGGAAACTATGGCTACACCTTC CASITDRGNYGYTF
NA TRBJ2-2 NA TRBV7-2 TGTGCCAGCAGGGTCCGTTGGGGAGGCGACACCGGGGAGCTGTTTTTT CASRVRWGGDTGELFF
NA TRBJ2-2 NA TRBV30 TGTGCCTGGAGTCCCTCGTTCCGGGAGCTGTTTTTT CAWSPSFRELFF
NA TRBJ1-1 NA TRBV5-1 TGCGCCAGCAGCCCCCGGGACGTGCTCCTGGGGACTGAAGCTTTCTTT CASSPRDVLLGTEAFF
TRBD1 TRBJ2-3 NA TRBV27 TGTGCCAGCAGTCTTAGGACAGGTGGCACAGATACGCAGTATTTT CASSLRTGGTDTQYF
NA TRBJ2-7 NA TRBV6-5 TGTGCCAGCAGGGGCCTGAACTCCTACGAGCAGTACTTC CASRGLNSYEQYF
NA TRBJ1-3 NA TRBV5-1 TGCGCCAGCAGCTTGGAACAGCTCTCTGGAAACACCATATATTTT CASSLEQLSGNTIYF
NA TRBJ1-4 NA TRBV6-5 TGTGCCAGCAGGCTACAGGGTACGATTAATGAAAAACTGTTTTTT CASRLQGTINEKLFF
NA TRBJ1-2 NA TRBV19 TGTGCCAGTAGTCGGGACCATAACTATGGCTACACCTTC CASSRDHNYGYTF
NA TRBJ1-2 NA TRBV28 TGTGCCAGCAGTTTGACAGGAAGATACTATGGCTACACCTTC CASSLTGRYYGYTF
TRBD1 TRBJ2-4 NA TRBV20-1 TGCAGTGCTAGTCGACAGGGAAACATTCAGTACTTC CSASRQGNIQYF
NA TRBJ1-2 NA TRBV2 TGTGCCAGCAGCCAGGGAAACTATGGCTACACCTTC CASSQGNYGYTF
TRBD1 TRBJ2-2 NA TRBV10-2 TGCGCCAGCAAGACAGGGGACACCGGGGAGCTGTTTTTT CASKTGDTGELFF
TRBD1 TRBJ2-3 NA TRBV5-6 TGTGCCAGCAGCTCGCCGGGACAGGCGTATACGCAGTATTTT CASSSPGQAYTQYF